This entry is about one T cell receptor (beta chain). This record belongs to a study of blood T cell repertoires in COVID-19. Across the study: PBMCs, B-cell-depleted T cells, or T cells provided the cDNA or gDNA that made up the material.

Trimming removed 0 bases from V and 2 bases from J; junction bases left unmatched: 5. CDR1 and CDR2 from the germline V gene are MGHRA and YSYEKL. This CDR3 contains 16 residues. Source study methods: It was from reference gene primer amplification that nucleated cell counts were estimated. Data came from immunoSEQ multiplex PCR; TCRdb stores just in-frame clones and leaves some out. V and J calls and clone size are as listed in that table; D and trimming were resolved from the DNA. The table lists about 260,000 clones, around four fifths of them singletons. This receptor was taken from a man between 60 and 75 years old with acute or convalescent COVID-19. Sequenced input: peripheral blood. The V gene is TRBV4-1, the J gene TRBJ2-7, with 9 bases lining up with TRBD1. CDR3 residues: CASSQERQGGPYEQYF. CDR3 sequence (DNA): TGCGCCAGCAGCCAAGAACGACAGGGGGGGCCCTACGAGCAGTACTTC.